This T cell receptor beta chain was identified during a study of vaccination effects on CD4 cells after COVID-19. Overall study: Post-vaccine specimens arrived a median 72 days past the second dose. Study-wide points: Vaccine- and infection-induced clones showed marked clonal contraction late following vaccination.

Clones were sequenced by immunoSEQ multiplex PCR, and TCRdb holds only the in-frame ones, with some missing. The sample has about 64,000 clones, around 78% seen once; the top ten hold about 2.1%. ViraFEST expansion of antigen-specific CD4+ T cells with viral peptide pools preceded sequencing. The culture ran for roughly ten days before CD4+ T cells were isolated. The vaccine given was either BNT162b2 or mRNA-1273, in two doses. Nucleocapsid antibody tests were negative, and the vaccine recipients had no prior SARS-CoV-2 infection. Days 3 and 7 were when half the medium was replaced with IL-2 medium. A word on this clone: The antigen is undetermined.

The germline V and J ends were trimmed by 3 bases and 1 base, with 13 bases remaining between them. Germline CDR1 SGDLS, CDR2 YYNGEE. This CDR3 region has 15 residues. The V gene is TRBV9, the J gene TRBJ1-1, with D maybe TRBD1 (5 bases). The receptor was isolated from a human donor who received a COVID-19 vaccine. The sample in question was CD4+ T cells from PBMCs cultured with HCoV-OC43 spike peptides, obtained after COVID-19 vaccination. The sample's subset: HCoV-OC43 spike overlapping peptide pool stimulation. The CDR3 coding sequence is TGTGCCAGCAGCGCGAAGGGACGGAGGAACACTGAAGCTTTCTTT. Its protein product is CASSAKGRRNTEAFF.